The 23 T cell receptor beta chains below all came from one sample that was sequenced in a study of OX40 agonist ivuxolimab in advanced cancers. Measured with immunoSEQ multiplex PCR; TCRdb has only the in-frame clones, and not every one. The profile covers fewer than 80,000 clones, with 85% appearing a single time and almost 6% taken by the ten largest. The starting material was CD4+ or CD8+ T cells sorted from blood, obtained in a trial of the OX40 agonist ivuxolimab. These TCRs come from an adult with an advanced solid tumor such as melanoma, head and neck, liver or kidney cancer.

V is TRBV30 and J is TRBJ2-7; tentative D call: TRBD1 (6 bases). The CDR3 sequence is 15 residues long. CDR1 is GTSNPN, CDR2 SVGIG, per germline (reference sequence). Trimming shortened V by 3 bases and J by 3 bases, and 18 bases separated the two germline ends. The DNA of the CDR3 is TGTGCCTGGAGCTTGAGAGCAGGGGCCATCTACGAGCAGTACTTC. It specifies CAWSLRAGAIYEQYF.

DNA of the CDR3: TGTGCCAGTAGTATAGGGGCCCGCTACGAGCAGTACTTC. It specifies CASSIGARYEQYF. The chain uses TRBV19 and TRBJ2-7; D is uncertain. CDR1 and CDR2 from the germline V gene are LNHDA and SQIVND (reference sequence). The CDR3 spans 13 residues. Trimming pared 1 base from V and 3 bases from J, leaving 7 bases between.

The chain has TRBV9 and TRBJ1-4, with D uncertain. This CDR3 has 14 amino acids. CDR1 is SGDLS, CDR2 YYNGEE, per germline. V was pared by 0 bases and J by 3 bases, with 6 bases between. CDR3 in DNA: TGTGCCAGCAGCGTAGACACGGCTAATGAAAAACTGTTTTTT. Residues: CASSVDTANEKLFF.

The rearrangement uses TRBV5-1 and TRBJ1-1; D unclear. With 1 base removed from V and 4 bases from J, the gap between germline ends came to 17 bases. CDR1 and CDR2 (germline): SGHRS, YFSETQ. This CDR3 is 16 amino acids long. CDR3 in amino acids: CASSLTSPAATTEAFF. The CDR3 nucleotides read TGCGCCAGCAGCTTGACGTCCCCAGCGGCGACCACTGAAGCTTTCTTT.

The chain is built from TRBV6-5 and TRBJ2-7, with 7 bases that match TRBD1. The V segment lost 6 bases and the J segment 6 bases; nucleotides outside the gene matches: 14. CDR3 length: 15 amino acids. The V gene's germline CDR1 is MNHEY and CDR2 SVGAGI. DNA for the CDR3: TGTGCCAGCAGAAGACCAACAGGGACAGCGAGCGAGCAGTACTTC. This sequence encodes CASRRPTGTASEQYF.

The chain combines TRBV6-6 with TRBJ1-2, with D possibly TRBD1 on 5 matching bases. Trimming pared 2 bases from V and 2 bases from J, leaving 9 bases between. This CDR3 contains 14 residues. Germline V gene sequence: CDR1 MNHNY, CDR2 SVGAGI (reference sequence). The CDR3: CASSYVDSNYGYTF. CDR3 bases: TGTGCCAGCAGTTACGTTGACAGCAACTATGGCTACACCTTC.

The table lists this clone with many counts. The V and J genes are TRBV5-1 and TRBJ1-2, with 8 bases identical to TRBD1. After removal of 4 bases from V and 6 bases from J, the junction contained 8 bases not matched to a gene. Germline V CDR1 and CDR2: SGHRS, YFSETQ. The length of the CDR3 is 14 residues. This CDR3 reads CASSHGQGGDGYTF. The CDR3, as DNA: TGCGCCAGCAGCCATGGACAGGGTGGAGATGGCTACACCTTC. The full variable domain, completed using reference TRBV5-1 and TRBJ1-2, is KAGVTQTPRYLIKTRGQQVTLSCSPISGHRSVSWYQQTPGQGLQFLFEYFSETQRNKGNFPGRFSGRQFSNSRSEMNVSTLELGDSALYLCASSHGQGGDGYTFGSGTRLTVV.

The rearrangement uses TRBV7-6 and TRBJ2-2; TRBD1 aligns across 7 bases. CDR3 length equals 16 residues. Germline V gene sequence: CDR1 SGHVS, CDR2 FNYEAQ. Germline trimming cut 8 bases from V and 2 bases from J; bases unmatched to any gene: 11. CDR3 coding DNA: TGTGCCAGCGGCGTACAGGGGTCGTCTAACACCGGGGAGCTGTTTTTT. Its translation is CASGVQGSSNTGELFF.

V usage is TRBV6-5 and J usage is TRBJ1-2; D might be TRBD1 (6 bases). The CDR3 runs 14 residues. V was clipped by 0 bases and J by 5 bases, with 10 bases between them. Germline CDR1 MNHEY, CDR2 SVGAGI. CDR3 in amino acids: CASSYSGGWYGYTF. DNA for the CDR3: TGTGCCAGCAGTTACTCAGGGGGGTGGTATGGCTACACCTTC.

The chain has TRBV29-1 and TRBJ2-1; TRBD2 aligns across 10 bases. The ends lost 3 bases at V and 5 bases at J; junction bases unmatched: 10. Looked up from germline, CDR1 is SQVTM and CDR2 is ANQGSEA. The CDR3 covers 16 residues. Here the CDR3 DNA reads TGCAGCGTTGAGCCGGCTAGCGGGAGAAGTAACAATGAGCAGTTCTTC. Protein sequence: CSVEPASGRSNNEQFF.

The chain has TRBV28 and TRBJ1-2; D may be TRBD1 (6 bases). The CDR3 consists of 15 residues. CDR1 is MDHEN and CDR2 is SYDVKM in the germline V gene. Trimming removed 6 bases from V and 4 bases from J, with 18 bases in between. CDR3 nucleotides: TGTGCCAGCAGAAATAGGGGGGTGGCACTCTATGGCTACACCTTC. This sequence encodes CASRNRGVALYGYTF.

This clone was recorded only once. The chain recombines TRBV28 with TRBJ1-2; maybe TRBD1 (6 bases). The CDR3 runs 13 residues. The germline V and J ends were trimmed by 3 bases and 7 bases, with 12 bases remaining between them. Germline assignment: CDR1 MDHEN and CDR2 SYDVKM. The CDR3 sequence: CASSFGGGAGYTF. CDR3 DNA: TGTGCCAGCAGTTTCGGGGGCGGGGCTGGCTACACCTTC.

The chain recombines TRBV27 with TRBJ1-2; D remains unclear. V lost 5 bases to trimming and J lost 4 bases, with 5 bases between them. CDR3 length: 11 amino acids. Germline CDR1 and CDR2: MNHEY and SMNVEV (reference sequence). This CDR3 reads CASSGIYGYTF. In DNA, the CDR3 is TGTGCCAGCAGTGGGATCTATGGCTACACCTTC.

This chain connects TRBV7-2 to TRBJ2-7; TRBD1 matches 11 bases. This CDR3 contains 13 residues. The germline gives CDR1 SGHTA, CDR2 FQGNSA. V lost 4 bases, J lost 9 bases, and 5 bases stayed unmatched. CDR3 loop: CASSSGQGEVQYF. For the CDR3, the DNA is TGTGCCAGCAGCTCGGGACAGGGGGAGGTGCAGTACTTC.

This chain connects TRBV5-1 to TRBJ2-7; D ambiguous. V lost 4 bases, J lost 0 bases, and 14 bases lay in between. There are 15 residues in the CDR3. CDR1 and CDR2 (germline): SGHRS, YFSETQ. This chain's CDR3 is CASSPQWGSSYEQYF. The CDR3 DNA sequence: TGCGCCAGCAGCCCCCAGTGGGGTAGCTCCTACGAGCAGTACTTC.

The table lists this clone with a few counts. This rearrangement joins TRBV19 to TRBJ2-2; possibly TRBD2 for D (7 bases). Germline lookup yields CDR1 LNHDA and CDR2 SQIVND (reference sequence). There are 15 residues in the CDR3. V lost 7 bases, J lost 3 bases, and 15 bases lay in between. The CDR3, as DNA: TGTGCCAGTACACCCGAGGGGGGGTACACCGGGGAGCTGTTTTTT. The encoded protein is CASTPEGGYTGELFF. Drawing the rest from reference TRBV19 and TRBJ2-2, the complete variable domain is DGGITQSPKYLFRKEGQNVTLSCEQNLNHDAMYWYRQDPGQGLRLIYYSQIVNDFQKGDIAEGYSVSREKKESFPLTVTSAQKNPTAFYLCASTPEGGYTGELFFGEGSRLTVL.

The chain joins TRBV10-3 to TRBJ2-3; 11 nucleotides line up with TRBD1. This CDR3 has 19 residues. The J segment lost 6 bases and the V segment lost 4 bases, leaving 18 bases of the junction unmatched. Germline V CDR1 and CDR2: ENHRY, SYGVKD. The CDR3 here is CAISAGQGALAGAGDTQYF. The CDR3 nucleotides are TGTGCCATCAGTGCCGGACAGGGGGCTTTAGCGGGAGCGGGGGATACGCAGTATTTT.

The rearrangement links TRBV4-1 to TRBJ2-2, with 10 bases fitting TRBD1. CDR1 MGHRA and CDR2 YSYEKL come from the germline V gene. V lost 0 bases to trimming and J lost 8 bases; unmatched junction nucleotides: 15. This CDR3 region has 19 residues. This CDR3 reads CASSQEGGTGEGGSGELFF. CDR3 nucleotide sequence: TGCGCCAGCAGCCAAGAGGGAGGGACAGGGGAGGGCGGGTCTGGGGAGCTGTTTTTT.

The rearrangement joins TRBV6-6 to TRBJ2-5; 8 nucleotides agree with TRBD2. The CDR3 sequence is 13 residues long. Trimming at V came to 2 bases and at J to 4 bases, leaving 0 bases not matched to a gene. CDR1 and CDR2 (germline): MNHNY, SVGAGI (reference sequence). CDR3 sequence: CASSYSGRETQYF. CDR3 in DNA: TGTGCCAGCAGTTACAGCGGGAGAGAGACCCAGTACTTC.

The rearrangement links TRBV6-4 to TRBJ1-2, with D possibly matching TRBD1 (5 bases). Trimming cost V 0 bases and J 4 bases, with 12 bases left between them. The germline V gene has CDR1 MRHNA and CDR2 SNTAGT. The CDR3 contains 15 residues. The CDR3 DNA follows: TGTGCCAGCAGTGACTCGAAGCGGGGCCGCTATGGCTACACCTTC. Encoded protein: CASSDSKRGRYGYTF.

The chain employs TRBV19 and TRBJ2-3; 7 bases align to TRBD2. CDR3 length equals 15 residues. The ends lost 2 bases at V and 4 bases at J; junction bases unmatched: 6. The germline V gene encodes CDR1 LNHDA and CDR2 SQIVND (reference sequence). The CDR3 nucleotides read TGTGCCAGTAGTATACTAGCGGAGGGAGCAGATACGCAGTATTTT. As protein: CASSILAEGADTQYF. The variable domain in full, completed from reference TRBV19 and TRBJ2-3, reads DGGITQSPKYLFRKEGQNVTLSCEQNLNHDAMYWYRQDPGQGLRLIYYSQIVNDFQKGDIAEGYSVSREKKESFPLTVTSAQKNPTAFYLCASSILAEGADTQYFGPGTRLTVL.

The chain recombines TRBV19 with TRBJ2-1; 9 nucleotides match TRBD2. The trim removed 6 bases at V and 3 bases at J, leaving 12 bases unmatched. This CDR3 region has 17 residues. Germline V gives CDR1 LNHDA, CDR2 SQIVND (reference sequence). CDR3 sequence (DNA): TGTGCCAGTAGCTGGTCTGAACGACTAGCGGACTACAATGAGCAGTTCTTC. It yields the protein CASSWSERLADYNEQFF.

The V gene is TRBV5-1, the J gene TRBJ1-2, with unresolved D. Trimming removed 0 bases at V and 3 bases at J, with 3 bases between. Germline CDR1 and CDR2: SGHRS and YFSETQ. The CDR3 runs to 12 residues. CDR3 amino acids: CASSLGDYGYTF. Written as DNA, the CDR3 is TGCGCCAGCAGCTTGGGAGACTATGGCTACACCTTC. The entire variable domain, with the rest obtained from reference TRBV5-1 and TRBJ1-2, is as follows: KAGVTQTPRYLIKTRGQQVTLSCSPISGHRSVSWYQQTPGQGLQFLFEYFSETQRNKGNFPGRFSGRQFSNSRSEMNVSTLELGDSALYLCASSLGDYGYTFGSGTRLTVV.